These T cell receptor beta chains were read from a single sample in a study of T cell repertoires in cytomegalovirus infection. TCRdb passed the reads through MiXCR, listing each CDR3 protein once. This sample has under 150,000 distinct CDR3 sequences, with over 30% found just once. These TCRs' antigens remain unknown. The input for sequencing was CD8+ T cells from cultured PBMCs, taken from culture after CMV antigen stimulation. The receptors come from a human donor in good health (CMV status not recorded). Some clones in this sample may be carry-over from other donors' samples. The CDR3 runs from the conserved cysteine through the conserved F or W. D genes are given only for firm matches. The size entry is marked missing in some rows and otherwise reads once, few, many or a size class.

CDR3 DNA: TGCAGCGTTGAACACAGGGGGAGAGGCGCTGGGGCCAACGTCCTGACTTTC
CDR3 protein: CSVEHRGRGAGANVLTF
J gene: TRBJ2-6
clone size: NA
CDR3 length: 17
V gene: TRBV29-1
D gene: TRBD1

CDR3 DNA: TGTGCCAGCAGTCCTAGCGGGGGAAGCGATCGCAATGAGCAGTTCTTC
CDR3 protein: CASSPSGGSDRNEQFF
J gene: TRBJ2-1
clone size: many
CDR3 length: 16
V gene: TRBV12-3/TRBV12-4
D gene: TRBD2

CDR3 DNA: TGTGCCAGCAGTTCGGGACAGCAGAATGGCTACACCTTC
CDR3 protein: CASSSGQQNGYTF
J gene: TRBJ1-2
clone size: NA
CDR3 length: 13
V gene: TRBV6-8
D gene: TRBD1

CDR3 DNA: TGTGCCAGCAAGAGAGAGGCCTATGGCTACACCTTC
CDR3 protein: CASKREAYGYTF
J gene: TRBJ1-2
clone size: NA
CDR3 length: 12
V gene: TRBV9
D gene: NA

CDR3 DNA: TGTGCCAGCAGCTTGGGACAGGGGGCTGGTAACATTCAGTACTTC
CDR3 protein: CASSLGQGAGNIQYF
J gene: TRBJ2-4
clone size: NA
CDR3 length: 15
V gene: TRBV7-9
D gene: TRBD1

CDR3 DNA: TGTGCCAGCATCAAGGGGGACAGGGGGCCCACTAACTATGGCTACACCTTC
CDR3 protein: CASIKGDRGPTNYGYTF
J gene: TRBJ1-2
clone size: NA
CDR3 length: 17
V gene: TRBV12-3/TRBV12-4
D gene: TRBD1

CDR3 DNA: TGTGCCAGCAGTGAATGGGGAAAGTACAATGAGCAGTTCTTC
CDR3 protein: CASSEWGKYNEQFF
J gene: TRBJ2-1
clone size: few
CDR3 length: 14
V gene: TRBV6-1
D gene: NA

CDR3 DNA: TGTGCCAGCAGTTCCCGACCGATGAGGGACTATGGCTACACCTTC
CDR3 protein: CASSSRPMRDYGYTF
J gene: TRBJ1-2
clone size: few
CDR3 length: 15
V gene: TRBV28
D gene: NA

CDR3 DNA: TGTGCCAGCAGCTTAATCCGCTCCGATACGCAGTATTTT
CDR3 protein: CASSLIRSDTQYF
J gene: TRBJ2-3
clone size: many
CDR3 length: 13
V gene: TRBV11-3
D gene: NA

CDR3 DNA: TGTGCCAGCAGCTTGACAGGGGGCGTTGGGGACGGCTACACCTTC
CDR3 protein: CASSLTGGVGDGYTF
J gene: TRBJ1-2
clone size: few
CDR3 length: 15
V gene: TRBV7-9
D gene: TRBD1

CDR3 DNA: TGTGCCAGCAGCGACGGACCCGGGGGGAACTATGGCTACACCTTC
CDR3 protein: CASSDGPGGNYGYTF
J gene: TRBJ1-2
clone size: few
CDR3 length: 15
V gene: TRBV7-9
D gene: NA

CDR3 DNA: TGTGCCAGCAGTGTTACAGGGAAGGGGAACATTCAGTACTTC
CDR3 protein: CASSVTGKGNIQYF
J gene: TRBJ2-4
clone size: NA
CDR3 length: 14
V gene: TRBV12-3/TRBV12-4
D gene: NA

CDR3 DNA: TGTGCCAGCAGTTTGATGCAGGGGAACACTGAAGCTTTCTTT
CDR3 protein: CASSLMQGNTEAFF
J gene: TRBJ1-1
clone size: NA
CDR3 length: 14
V gene: TRBV28
D gene: NA

CDR3 DNA: TGTGCCAGCAGTGAAGCGGTCAGTATGGGCTACGAGCAGTACTTC
CDR3 protein: CASSEAVSMGYEQYF
J gene: TRBJ2-7
clone size: once
CDR3 length: 15
V gene: TRBV6-1
D gene: NA

CDR3 DNA: TGTGCCAGCAGCACCATGCCGCCGGATACGCAGTATTTT
CDR3 protein: CASSTMPPDTQYF
J gene: TRBJ2-3
clone size: NA
CDR3 length: 13
V gene: TRBV7-2
D gene: NA

CDR3 DNA: TGTGCCAGCTCACGCCCAGGGGGGAGCCAAGAGACCCAGTACTTC
CDR3 protein: CASSRPGGSQETQYF
J gene: TRBJ2-5
clone size: few
CDR3 length: 15
V gene: TRBV18
D gene: NA

CDR3 DNA: TGCGCCAGCAGCCAAGATGTTAGTAGCGGGGACACCGGGGAGCTGTTTTTT
CDR3 protein: CASSQDVSSGDTGELFF
J gene: TRBJ2-2
clone size: NA
CDR3 length: 17
V gene: TRBV4-3
D gene: TRBD2

CDR3 DNA: TGTGCCAGCAGCGAGGGGGGACAGGGGTCCTACGAGCAGTACTTC
CDR3 protein: CASSEGGQGSYEQYF
J gene: TRBJ2-7
clone size: NA
CDR3 length: 15
V gene: TRBV12-3/TRBV12-4
D gene: TRBD1

CDR3 DNA: TGTGCCAGCAGCTTATCGACAGGGGCTGGAAACACCATATATTTT
CDR3 protein: CASSLSTGAGNTIYF
J gene: TRBJ1-3
clone size: few
CDR3 length: 15
V gene: TRBV7-6
D gene: TRBD1

CDR3 DNA: TGTGCCAGCAGTTACGAGAGGACAGGGGAGCGGTGGCAAGAGACCCAGTACTTC
CDR3 protein: CASSYERTGERWQETQYF
J gene: TRBJ2-5
clone size: NA
CDR3 length: 18
V gene: TRBV6-5
D gene: TRBD1

CDR3 DNA: TGTGCCAGCAGTCCACAGGGATGGACTGAAGCTTTCTTT
CDR3 protein: CASSPQGWTEAFF
J gene: TRBJ1-1
clone size: few
CDR3 length: 13
V gene: TRBV27
D gene: NA

CDR3 DNA: TGTGCCAGCAGCTATATGGGTGGGGGGGGCTACACCTTC
CDR3 protein: CASSYMGGGGYTF
J gene: TRBJ1-2
clone size: many
CDR3 length: 13
V gene: TRBV7-2
D gene: NA

CDR3 DNA: TGTGCCACCGGTCAGGACAGGGGGCGGGATGAGCAGTTCTTC
CDR3 protein: CATGQDRGRDEQFF
J gene: TRBJ2-1
clone size: few
CDR3 length: 14
V gene: TRBV15
D gene: TRBD1

CDR3 DNA: TGTGCCAGCAGGATAGCGTCCGAAGGGGAGACCCAGTACTTC
CDR3 protein: CASRIASEGETQYF
J gene: TRBJ2-5
clone size: few
CDR3 length: 14
V gene: TRBV28
D gene: NA

CDR3 DNA: TGTGCCAGCAGTGAATATGTGGCAGATGGCTACACCTTC
CDR3 protein: CASSEYVADGYTF
J gene: TRBJ1-2
clone size: NA
CDR3 length: 13
V gene: TRBV25-1
D gene: NA

CDR3 DNA: TGCGCCAGCAGCCAAATACAGGGTAGTAATCAGCCCCAGCATTTT
CDR3 protein: CASSQIQGSNQPQHF
J gene: TRBJ1-5
clone size: NA
CDR3 length: 15
V gene: TRBV4-1
D gene: NA

CDR3 DNA: TGCAGTGCTAGAGAGGGAGACTATGGCTACACCTTC
CDR3 protein: CSAREGDYGYTF
J gene: TRBJ1-2
clone size: many
CDR3 length: 12
V gene: TRBV20-1
D gene: NA

CDR3 DNA: TGTGCCAGCAGCCACTCAGGCAACACTGAAGCTTTCTTT
CDR3 protein: CASSHSGNTEAFF
J gene: TRBJ1-1
clone size: NA
CDR3 length: 13
V gene: TRBV7-9
D gene: NA

CDR3 DNA: TGTGCCAGCAGCTTAGGTGCCAGGAACACTGAAGCTTTCTTT
CDR3 protein: CASSLGARNTEAFF
J gene: TRBJ1-1
clone size: many
CDR3 length: 14
V gene: TRBV7-6
D gene: NA

CDR3 DNA: TGTGCCAGCAGCTTAAGAATGGGGGCTGGGGCCAACGTCCTGACTTTC
CDR3 protein: CASSLRMGAGANVLTF
J gene: TRBJ2-6
clone size: NA
CDR3 length: 16
V gene: TRBV7-9
D gene: NA

CDR3 DNA: TGTGCCAGCAGCTCTGGACTAGCGGGGGGGCCCTACGAGCAGTACTTC
CDR3 protein: CASSSGLAGGPYEQYF
J gene: TRBJ2-7
clone size: few
CDR3 length: 16
V gene: TRBV7-6
D gene: TRBD2

CDR3 DNA: TGTGCCAGCAGCTTAGCGCCGGCAGCCAACACTGAAGCTTTCTTT
CDR3 protein: CASSLAPAANTEAFF
J gene: TRBJ1-1
clone size: NA
CDR3 length: 15
V gene: TRBV7-6
D gene: NA

CDR3 DNA: TGTGCCATGTCTTTAAAGGGACAGGGGTCCTACGAGCAGTACTTC
CDR3 protein: CAMSLKGQGSYEQYF
J gene: TRBJ2-7
clone size: NA
CDR3 length: 15
V gene: TRBV2
D gene: TRBD1

CDR3 DNA: TGTGCCAGCAGTTACTCGGCCAGGGCCCAAGAGACCCAGTACTTC
CDR3 protein: CASSYSARAQETQYF
J gene: TRBJ2-5
clone size: few
CDR3 length: 15
V gene: TRBV6-5
D gene: NA

CDR3 DNA: TGCGCCAGCAGCCAAGGACACGCGGGGGCGGGTGGTTTCAATGAGCAGTTCTTC
CDR3 protein: CASSQGHAGAGGFNEQFF
J gene: TRBJ2-1
clone size: few
CDR3 length: 18
V gene: TRBV4-1
D gene: NA

CDR3 DNA: TGTGCCAGCAGCTTAGGCCCTCAGGGTAGAGTTGGGGAGACCCAGTACTTC
CDR3 protein: CASSLGPQGRVGETQYF
J gene: TRBJ2-5
clone size: NA
CDR3 length: 17
V gene: TRBV7-2
D gene: NA

CDR3 DNA: TGTGCCAGCAGCGCCGGGACCCTGCAAAACCTAGCCTACACCGGGGAGCTGTTTTTT
CDR3 protein: CASSAGTLQNLAYTGELFF
J gene: TRBJ2-2
clone size: NA
CDR3 length: 19
V gene: TRBV5-5
D gene: NA

CDR3 DNA: TGTGCCAGTAGTTGGGCTGGGGCCAACGTCCTGACTTTC
CDR3 protein: CASSWAGANVLTF
J gene: TRBJ2-6
clone size: few
CDR3 length: 13
V gene: TRBV19
D gene: NA

CDR3 DNA: TGTGCCAGCCTCAGGGGCGCGGGCGGGGAGCTGTTTTTT
CDR3 protein: CASLRGAGGELFF
J gene: TRBJ2-2
clone size: few
CDR3 length: 13
V gene: TRBV2
D gene: NA

CDR3 DNA: TGTGCCAGCTCCCCCGGGACACAAAACTATGGCTACACCTTC
CDR3 protein: CASSPGTQNYGYTF
J gene: TRBJ1-2
clone size: few
CDR3 length: 14
V gene: TRBV27
D gene: NA

CDR3 DNA: TGTGCCAGCCGCCCGCGGGGAGTCCAAGAGACCCAGTACTTC
CDR3 protein: CASRPRGVQETQYF
J gene: TRBJ2-5
clone size: NA
CDR3 length: 14
V gene: TRBV28
D gene: NA

CDR3 DNA: TGTGCCAGCACCTTAATCGGACTAGCGGGGCAAGATACGCAGTATTTT
CDR3 protein: CASTLIGLAGQDTQYF
J gene: TRBJ2-3
clone size: many
CDR3 length: 16
V gene: TRBV7-9
D gene: TRBD2